This T cell receptor (beta chain) was recovered during a study of blood T cell repertoires in COVID-19 (dated by TCRdb to the early 2020s). Concerning the study at large: The collaborator samples originated in the United States, Italy and Spain and spanned the acute and convalescent phases of COVID-19. The material from the prospective study consisted of cDNA or gDNA derived from T cells, B-cell-depleted T cells, or PBMCs. The repertoires were released in a freely available public database meant as a resource for research on the immune response to SARS-CoV-2. Nearly every sample came with metadata listing a de-identified subject ID, COVID-19 status, age in years and sex. The dataset comprised deeply sampled blood TCRbeta repertoires from subjects exposed to, actively infected with, or recovered from COVID-19. HLA class I and class II types, where available, came from metadata supplied by the sample provider rather than from assay-based typing. Samples were obtained from the ongoing ImmuneRACE study (first 160 participants) and from 1,200 or so subjects provided by 6 global collaborators.

Whole blood was collected in K2EDTA tubes by collaborating institutions according to the institutions' own protocols. Collaborator samples were shipped for TCRbeta analysis as frozen whole blood, isolated PBMCs, or DNA extracted from either sample type. TCRbeta CDR3 regions were amplified from genomic DNA using the immunoSEQ Assay, a bias-controlled multiplex PCR. As for how the authors treated the data: The number of nucleated cells in each sample was estimated by amplification of reference gene primers within the assay. To quantify the absolute abundance of each unique TCRbeta CDR3 rearrangement, sequence reads were collapsed and filtered. For each sample, productive Simpson clonality was calculated as the square root of Simpson's diversity index across productive rearrangements. TCRdb took over this immuneACCESS table, retaining in-frame rearrangements with V and J assigned. Such tables are incomplete; in checked studies, under half of the missing clones stem from an unresolved V gene, and the remainder is unexplained. V and J calls plus clone size are reproduced from that table; the DNA served to infer D and trimming. Within this sample are about 90,000 clones, with around 85% of them counted one time only. Of the sample, 12% is held by the ten largest clones.

As regards this clone: Its antigen remains unidentified. There are no base qualities to consult, and no much larger clone falls within one base.

The germline V gene supplies CDR1 KGHSH and CDR2 LQKENI. The CDR3 spans 15 residues, from the cysteine through the phenylalanine. Only the CDR3 part of the read is kept: 45 bases, read in frame from the first base. Ends trimmed: V by 3 bases, J by 5 bases; bases unmatched to a gene: 4. What the work shows at the level of the full study, not this receptor alone: How much clinical and demographic metadata was included differed by source and by participant, and the metadata was provided uncurated.

This TCR derives from a woman aged 65 to 85 with active or convalescent COVID-19. The rearranged segments are TRBV18 and TRBJ1-4; the junction holds 9 bases that match TRBD1. The specimen was peripheral blood. This receptor has the CDR3 CASSPQGQGNEKLFF. The sequenced DNA: TGTGCCAGCTCACCCCAAGGACAGGGGAATGAAAAACTGTTTTTT.